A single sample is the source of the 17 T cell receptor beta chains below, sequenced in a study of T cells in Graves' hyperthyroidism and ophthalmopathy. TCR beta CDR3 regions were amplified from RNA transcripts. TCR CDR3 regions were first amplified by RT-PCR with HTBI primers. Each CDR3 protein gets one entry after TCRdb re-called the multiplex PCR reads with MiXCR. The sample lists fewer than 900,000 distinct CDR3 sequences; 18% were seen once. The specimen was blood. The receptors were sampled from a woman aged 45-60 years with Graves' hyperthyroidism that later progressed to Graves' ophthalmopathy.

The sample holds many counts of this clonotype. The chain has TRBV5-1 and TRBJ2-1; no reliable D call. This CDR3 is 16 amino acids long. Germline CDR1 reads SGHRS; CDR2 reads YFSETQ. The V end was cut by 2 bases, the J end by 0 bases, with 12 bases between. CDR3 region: CASSFRPENSYNEQFF. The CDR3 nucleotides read TGCGCCAGCAGCTTTAGGCCCGAAAACTCCTACAATGAGCAGTTCTTC.

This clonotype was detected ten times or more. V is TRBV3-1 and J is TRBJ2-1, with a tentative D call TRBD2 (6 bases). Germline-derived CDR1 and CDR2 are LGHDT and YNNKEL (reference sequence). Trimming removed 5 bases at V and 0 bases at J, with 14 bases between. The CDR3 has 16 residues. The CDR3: CASSVRAGPSYNEQFF. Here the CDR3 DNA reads TGTGCCAGCAGCGTCCGAGCGGGCCCCTCCTACAATGAGCAGTTCTTC.

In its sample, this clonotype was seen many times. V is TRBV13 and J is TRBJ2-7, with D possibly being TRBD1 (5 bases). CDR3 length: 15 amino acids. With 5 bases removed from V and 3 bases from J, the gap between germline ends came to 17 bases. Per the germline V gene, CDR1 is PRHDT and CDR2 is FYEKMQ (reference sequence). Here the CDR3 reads CASSPGAGYFYEQYF. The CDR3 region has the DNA TGTGCCAGCAGCCCTGGGGCAGGGTATTTCTACGAGCAGTACTTC.

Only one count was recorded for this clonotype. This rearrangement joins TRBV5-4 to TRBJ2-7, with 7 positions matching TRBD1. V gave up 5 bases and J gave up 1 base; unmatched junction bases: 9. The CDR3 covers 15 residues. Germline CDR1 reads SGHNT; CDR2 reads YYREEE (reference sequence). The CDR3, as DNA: TGTGCCAGCAGTGCCGGGACAGCCGCTTCCTACGAGCAGTACTTC. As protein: CASSAGTAASYEQYF.

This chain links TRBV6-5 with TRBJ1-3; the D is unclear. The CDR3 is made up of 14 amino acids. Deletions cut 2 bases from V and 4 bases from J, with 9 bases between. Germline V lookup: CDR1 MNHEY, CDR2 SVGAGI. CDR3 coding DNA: TGTGCCAGCAGTTACGGGAAGGACGGAAACACCATATATTTT. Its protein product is CASSYGKDGNTIYF.

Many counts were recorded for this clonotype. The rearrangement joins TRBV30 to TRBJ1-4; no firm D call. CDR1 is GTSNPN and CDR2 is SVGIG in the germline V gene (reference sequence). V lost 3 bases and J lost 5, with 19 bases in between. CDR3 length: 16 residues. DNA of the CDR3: TGTGCCTGGAGCGGCCGGTACTGGGGAGACAATGAAAAACTGTTTTTT. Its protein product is CAWSGRYWGDNEKLFF.

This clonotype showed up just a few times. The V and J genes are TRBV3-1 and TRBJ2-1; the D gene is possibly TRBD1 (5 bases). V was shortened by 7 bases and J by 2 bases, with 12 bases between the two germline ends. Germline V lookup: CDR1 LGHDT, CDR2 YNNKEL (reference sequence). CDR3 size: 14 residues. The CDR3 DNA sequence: TGTGCCAGCAAGCCAGGGTACACCTACAATGAGCAGTTCTTC. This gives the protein CASKPGYTYNEQFF.

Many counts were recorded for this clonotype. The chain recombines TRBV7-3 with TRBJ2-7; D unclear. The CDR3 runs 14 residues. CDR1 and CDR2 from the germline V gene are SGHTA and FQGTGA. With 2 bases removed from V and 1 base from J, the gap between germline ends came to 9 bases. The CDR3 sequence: CASSLGVGSYEQYF. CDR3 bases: TGTGCCAGCAGCTTAGGGGTTGGGTCCTACGAGCAGTACTTC.

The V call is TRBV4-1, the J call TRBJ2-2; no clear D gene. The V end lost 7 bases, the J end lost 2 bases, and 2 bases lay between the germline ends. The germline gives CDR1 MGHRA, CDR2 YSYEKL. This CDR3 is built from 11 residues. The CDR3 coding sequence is TGCGCCAGCAAAAACACCGGGGAGCTGTTTTTT. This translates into CASKNTGELFF.

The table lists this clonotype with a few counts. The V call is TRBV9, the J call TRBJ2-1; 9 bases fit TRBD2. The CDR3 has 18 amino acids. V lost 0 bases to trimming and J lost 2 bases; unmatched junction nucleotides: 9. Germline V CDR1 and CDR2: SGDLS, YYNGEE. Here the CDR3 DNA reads TGTGCCAGCAGCGTAGAAGTTTGGACTAGCGAGACCTACAATGAGCAGTTCTTC. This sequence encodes CASSVEVWTSETYNEQFF.

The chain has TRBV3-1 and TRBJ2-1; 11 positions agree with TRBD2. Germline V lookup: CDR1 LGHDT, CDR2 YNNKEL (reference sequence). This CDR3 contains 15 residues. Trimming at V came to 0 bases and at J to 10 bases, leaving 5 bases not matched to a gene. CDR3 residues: CASSQDSSGGREQFF. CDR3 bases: TGTGCCAGCAGCCAAGATTCTAGCGGGGGGCGGGAGCAGTTCTTC.

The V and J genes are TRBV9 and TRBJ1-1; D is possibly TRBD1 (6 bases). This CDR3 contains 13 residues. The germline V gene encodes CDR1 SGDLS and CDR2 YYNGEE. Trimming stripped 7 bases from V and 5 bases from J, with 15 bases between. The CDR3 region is CASAVGGATEAFF. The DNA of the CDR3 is TGTGCCAGCGCGGTAGGGGGGGCGACTGAAGCTTTCTTT.

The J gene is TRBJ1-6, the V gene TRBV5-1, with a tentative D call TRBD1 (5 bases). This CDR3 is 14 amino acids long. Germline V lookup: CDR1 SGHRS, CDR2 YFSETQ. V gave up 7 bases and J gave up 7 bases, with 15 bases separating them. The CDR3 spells CASSGQGMNSPLHF. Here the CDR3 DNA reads TGCGCCAGCTCCGGCCAGGGTATGAATTCACCCCTCCACTTT.

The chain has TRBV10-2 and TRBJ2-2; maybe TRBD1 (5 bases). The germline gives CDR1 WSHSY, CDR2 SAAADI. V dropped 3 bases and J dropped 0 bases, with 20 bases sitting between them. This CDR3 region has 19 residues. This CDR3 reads CASSDPNRFLEPNTGELFF. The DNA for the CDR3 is TGCGCCAGCAGTGACCCGAACAGGTTCCTAGAGCCGAACACCGGGGAGCTGTTTTTT.

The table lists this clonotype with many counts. The CDR3 nucleotides read TGTGCCAGCAGCACGGGAGAATCTAACACCGGGGAGCTGTTTTTT. Protein sequence: CASSTGESNTGELFF. V gene TRBV9 combines with J gene TRBJ2-2, with D perhaps matching TRBD2 (6 bases). The ends were cut back, 4 bases at V and 2 bases at J, with 12 bases in the middle. Germline V gene sequence: CDR1 SGDLS, CDR2 YYNGEE. The CDR3 is made up of 15 amino acids.

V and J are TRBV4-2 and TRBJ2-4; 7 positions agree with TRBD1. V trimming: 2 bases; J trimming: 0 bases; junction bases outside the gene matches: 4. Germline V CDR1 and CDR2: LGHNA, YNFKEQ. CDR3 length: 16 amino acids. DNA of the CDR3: TGTGCCAGCAGCCAACGGGACAGCGTAGCCAAAAACATTCAGTACTTC. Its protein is CASSQRDSVAKNIQYF.

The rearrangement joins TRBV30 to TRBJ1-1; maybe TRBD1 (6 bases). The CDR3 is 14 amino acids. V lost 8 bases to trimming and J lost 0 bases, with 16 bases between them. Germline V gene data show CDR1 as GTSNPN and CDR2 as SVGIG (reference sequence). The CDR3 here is CARNTGSMNTEAFF. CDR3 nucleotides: TGTGCCCGGAATACAGGGAGCATGAACACTGAAGCTTTCTTT. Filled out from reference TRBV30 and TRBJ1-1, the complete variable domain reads SQTIHQWPATLVQPVGSPLSLECTVEGTSNPNLYWYRQAAGRGLQLLFYSVGIGQISSEVPQNLSASRPQDRQFILSSKKLLLSDSGFYLCARNTGSMNTEAFFGQGTRLTVV.